This entry lists 32 T cell receptor beta chains sequenced from one sample in a study of technical replicates of blood from a few donors. Some clones are missing from TCRdb's copy, which holds only in-frame ones; the method was immunoSEQ multiplex PCR. The sample yields tens of thousands of clones, 85% to 95% seen once. Sequenced sample: PBMCs. Receptors were obtained from a human donor in good health. Some clones in this sample may be carry-over from other donors' samples.

This sequence joins TRBV4-3 and TRBJ2-5; D possibly corresponds to TRBD2 (6 bases). Trimming took 1 base from V and 3 from J, leaving 15 bases between them. The CDR3 length is 16 residues. The V gene's germline CDR1 is LGHNA and CDR2 YSLEER. The DNA for the CDR3 is TGCGCCAGCAGCCAAGTCTCGGGAGCATGGGAAGAGACCCAGTACTTC. Amino acid sequence: CASSQVSGAWEETQYF.

The V call is TRBV27, the J call TRBJ2-1, with D possibly matching TRBD2 (6 bases). Germline loops: CDR1 MNHEY, CDR2 SMNVEV (reference sequence). The ends were cut back, 4 bases at V and 0 bases at J, with 7 bases in the middle. The CDR3 contains 14 residues. CDR3 coding DNA: TGTGCCAGCAGTTCGGGGGACTCCTACAATGAGCAGTTCTTC. It specifies CASSSGDSYNEQFF.

The V and J genes are TRBV7-8 and TRBJ1-2; D is undetermined. The CDR3 contains 15 residues. Germline V gene lookup returns CDR1 SGHVS and CDR2 FQNEAQ. Trimming shortened V by 2 bases and J by 2 bases, and 12 bases separated the two germline ends. This CDR3 reads CASSLREGLNYGYTF. The CDR3 bases are TGTGCCAGCAGCTTACGGGAGGGTCTCAACTATGGCTACACCTTC.

V usage is TRBV15 and J usage is TRBJ2-3; 13 bases match TRBD2. There are 16 residues in the CDR3. Germline lookup yields CDR1 LNHNV and CDR2 YYDKDF (reference sequence). The trim removed 5 bases at V and 2 bases at J, leaving 4 bases unmatched. CDR3 residues: CATSPGTSGTTDTQYF. CDR3 bases: TGTGCCACCAGCCCCGGGACTAGCGGGACCACAGATACGCAGTATTTT.

The DNA of the CDR3 is TGTGCCAGCAGCCCGGGACTCGCCACAGATACGCAGTATTTT. Residues: CASSPGLATDTQYF. The J gene is TRBJ2-3, the V gene TRBV4-2; D perhaps matches TRBD2 (6 bases). V lost 4 bases and J lost 2, with 10 bases in between. This CDR3 has 14 residues. The germline V gene has CDR1 LGHNA and CDR2 YNFKEQ.

The rearrangement links TRBV11-2 to TRBJ2-1, with D hard to call. V lost 5 bases to trimming and J lost 10 bases, with 18 bases between them. The CDR3 has 14 residues. CDR1 is SGHAT, CDR2 FQNNGV, per germline. The CDR3 protein is CASSPNQAPREQFF. CDR3 bases: TGTGCCAGCAGCCCCAACCAGGCGCCCCGGGAGCAGTTCTTC.

The gene calls are TRBV5-6 and TRBJ1-4; D might be TRBD1 (6 bases). Trimming took 3 bases from V and 7 from J, leaving 13 bases between them. This CDR3 has 14 residues. The germline CDR1 and CDR2 sequences are SGHDT and YYEEEE. Here the CDR3 reads CASSYDRKGEKLFF. CDR3 nucleotides: TGTGCCAGCAGCTACGACAGGAAGGGTGAAAAACTGTTTTTT.

CDR3 DNA sequence: TGCGCCAGCAGCCCCCGGGACAGGGGGGCTGAAAAACTGTTTTTT. Its translation is CASSPRDRGAEKLFF. The rearrangement links TRBV4-1 to TRBJ1-4; 11 positions match TRBD1. Germline CDR1 is MGHRA and CDR2 is YSYEKL. The trim removed 4 bases at V and 7 bases at J, leaving 5 bases unmatched. The CDR3 contains 15 residues.

The CDR3 loop reads CASSYPTGPGNTQYF. CDR3 coding DNA: TGTGCCAGCAGTTACCCGACAGGGCCTGGGAATACGCAGTATTTT. This chain uses TRBV6-5 with TRBJ2-3; 7 bases match TRBD1. The CDR3 spans 15 residues. The V gene end was trimmed by 2 bases and the J gene end by 7 bases; junction bases not matched to a gene: 9. Germline V gene data show CDR1 as MNHEY and CDR2 as SVGAGI.

The chain is built from TRBV7-9 and TRBJ1-1; D is ambiguous. CDR1 is SEHNR and CDR2 is FQNEAQ in the germline V gene (reference sequence). V lost 4 bases and J 3 bases, leaving 9 bases between the germline ends. The CDR3 runs 13 residues. The CDR3, as DNA: TGTGCCAGCAGCTATGATCCGGACACTGAAGCTTTCTTT. Residues: CASSYDPDTEAFF.

The V call is TRBV2, the J call TRBJ2-1, with D hard to call. Germline V gene lookup returns CDR1 SNHLY and CDR2 FYNNEI. V was clipped by 3 bases and J by 8 bases, with 11 bases between them. This CDR3 is built from 13 residues. In DNA form, the CDR3 reads TGTGCCAGCAGTGAGTCAGCGTCGGATGAGCAGTTCTTC. Translating it yields CASSESASDEQFF.

The V gene is TRBV6-6, the J gene TRBJ2-3; the match to TRBD2 covers 7 bases. The germline gives CDR1 MNHNY, CDR2 SVGAGI (reference sequence). The CDR3 is 14 residues long. Trimming cost V 6 bases and J 6 bases; bases outside gene matches: 9. The CDR3 is CASSQRLAGDTQYF. In DNA, the CDR3 is TGTGCCAGCAGCCAACGACTAGCCGGGGATACGCAGTATTTT.

V gene TRBV11-1 combines with J gene TRBJ2-7; weak D call: TRBD2 (6 bases). This CDR3 has 16 amino acids. V was cut by 4 bases and J by 2 bases, with 18 bases left in between. Germline V gene lookup returns CDR1 SGHAT and CDR2 FQDESV (reference sequence). The CDR3 DNA is TGTGCCAGCAGCTCCCTCCGATGGGCGGGAACCTACGAGCAGTACTTC. Amino acids: CASSSLRWAGTYEQYF.

The genes are TRBV13 and TRBJ1-1, with TRBD1 identical over 9 bases. The germline gives CDR1 PRHDT, CDR2 FYEKMQ (reference sequence). Unmatched junction bases numbered 7, after V lost 5 bases and J lost 6 bases. The CDR3 runs to 14 residues. Written as DNA, the CDR3 is TGTGCCAGCAGCGCGGGACAGGGAAGGGCTGAAGCTTTCTTT. Encoded protein: CASSAGQGRAEAFF.

The chain carries TRBV9 and TRBJ2-3; the match to TRBD2 covers 9 bases. Per germline, CDR1 SGDLS and CDR2 YYNGEE. This CDR3 has 16 amino acids. The trim removed 0 bases at V and 4 bases at J, leaving 6 bases unmatched. The CDR3 sequence: CASSVDVSGSSDTQYF. For the CDR3, the DNA is TGTGCCAGCAGCGTAGATGTTAGCGGGAGTTCAGATACGCAGTATTTT.

The chain is built from TRBV7-8 and TRBJ2-3; 11 bases align to TRBD2. The CDR3 runs to 18 residues. In germline, CDR1 is SGHVS, CDR2 FQNEAQ. Trimming at V came to 5 bases and at J to 3 bases, leaving 13 bases not matched to a gene. CDR3 residues: CASSHSGRVLRPTDTQYF. CDR3 bases: TGTGCCAGCAGCCATAGCGGGAGGGTTCTGAGACCGACAGATACGCAGTATTTT.

The gene calls are TRBV14 and TRBJ2-6; D unclear. The CDR3 loop spans 17 amino acids. Per germline, CDR1 SGHDN and CDR2 FVKESK. Trimming pared 4 bases from V and 0 bases from J, leaving 13 bases between. The CDR3 loop is CASSPYKNPSGANVLTF. As DNA, the CDR3 is TGTGCCAGCAGCCCTTACAAAAACCCCTCTGGGGCCAACGTCCTGACTTTC.

The J gene is TRBJ1-2, the V gene TRBV6-5; no reliable D call. V was cut by 2 bases and J by 2 bases, with 6 bases left in between. CDR1 is MNHEY and CDR2 is SVGAGI in the germline V gene. This CDR3 comprises 13 residues. The CDR3 loop reads CASSYDWNYGYTF. CDR3 nucleotides: TGTGCCAGCAGTTACGACTGGAACTATGGCTACACCTTC.

This clone appeared a single time. The V gene is TRBV5-1, the J gene TRBJ2-3, with 15 nucleotides matching TRBD2. This CDR3 has 17 residues. Germline CDR1 SGHRS, CDR2 YFSETQ. Germline trimming cut 4 bases from V and 0 bases from J; bases unmatched to any gene: 3. The CDR3 nucleotides read TGCGCCAGCAGCCTCGGACTAGCGGGGGGGAGCACAGATACGCAGTATTTT. As protein: CASSLGLAGGSTDTQYF.

The chain carries TRBV5-4 and TRBJ2-7; D unclear. Looked up from germline, CDR1 is SGHNT and CDR2 is YYREEE (reference sequence). The length of the CDR3 is 15 residues. With 3 bases removed from V and 5 bases from J, the gap between germline ends came to 18 bases. CDR3 region: CASSSPSRLAHEQYF. In DNA, the CDR3 is TGTGCCAGCAGCTCCCCGTCCCGTCTGGCCCACGAGCAGTACTTC.

This clone is medium-sized. The J gene is TRBJ2-3, the V gene TRBV27; D may be TRBD1 (5 bases). This CDR3 has 15 amino acids. Trimming took off 5 bases at V and 4 bases at J, with 16 bases between the two ends. Germline CDR1 is MNHEY and CDR2 is SMNVEV (reference sequence). CDR3 sequence: CASSPYFQGPDTQYF. The CDR3 DNA reads as TGTGCCAGCAGTCCATACTTCCAGGGTCCAGATACGCAGTATTTT.

This chain connects TRBV11-2 to TRBJ2-7; tentative D call: TRBD2 (6 bases). The CDR3 loop spans 14 amino acids. Germline V gene data show CDR1 as SGHAT and CDR2 as FQNNGV. Deletions cut 3 bases from V and 4 bases from J, with 13 bases between. The CDR3 nucleotides read TGTGCCAGCAGCTTTTCCGGGGGTCGGTACGAGCAGTACTTC. This gives the protein CASSFSGGRYEQYF.

The rearrangement links TRBV5-6 to TRBJ2-7; perhaps TRBD1 as D (6 bases). CDR1 SGHDT and CDR2 YYEEEE come from the germline V gene. V dropped 4 bases and J dropped 3 bases, with 11 bases sitting between them. The CDR3 sequence is 13 residues long. The CDR3 DNA reads TGTGCCAGCAGCCCCAGGGGTGGCTACGAGCAGTACTTC. As protein: CASSPRGGYEQYF.

The gene calls are TRBV20-1 and TRBJ1-2, with a possible D match to TRBD1 (6 bases). The CDR3 consists of 11 residues. The V gene's germline CDR1 is DFQATT and CDR2 SNEGSKA (reference sequence). The CDR3 sequence: CSGDRNAGYTF. CDR3 DNA: TGCAGCGGCGACAGGAACGCTGGCTACACCTTC.

This clone appeared a few times. The rearrangement joins TRBV2 to TRBJ2-1; possibly TRBD2 for D (5 bases). Looked up from germline, CDR1 is SNHLY and CDR2 is FYNNEI. Trimming took off 4 bases at V and 7 bases at J, with 14 bases between the two ends. This CDR3 has 14 residues. As DNA, the CDR3 is TGTGCCAGCAGTGTTAGGCTAGCTCTGAATGAGCAGTTCTTC. Amino acid sequence: CASSVRLALNEQFF. Combining the CDR3 with reference TRBV2 and TRBJ2-1 gives the whole variable domain EPEVTQTPSHQVTQMGQEVILRCVPISNHLYFYWYRQILGQKVEFLVSFYNNEISEKSEIFDDQFSVERPDGSNFTLKIRSTKLEDSAMYFCASSVRLALNEQFFGPGTRLTVL.

The chain recombines TRBV19 with TRBJ1-5; 9 nucleotides align to TRBD1. Germline assignment: CDR1 LNHDA and CDR2 SQIVND (reference sequence). This CDR3 contains 15 residues. Trimming cost V 8 bases and J 6 bases; bases outside gene matches: 11. The CDR3 region has the DNA TGTGCCAGTGAAGGGGGACAGGGTTTAAGTCAGCCCCAGCATTTT. This sequence encodes CASEGGQGLSQPQHF.

The rearrangement joins TRBV7-2 to TRBJ1-6; TRBD1 matches at 10 bases. Germline CDR1 SGHTA, CDR2 FQGNSA. CDR3 size: 17 residues. V gave up 6 bases and J gave up 0 bases; unmatched junction bases: 5. The CDR3 sequence: CASRGQGSSSYNSPLHF. The CDR3, as DNA: TGTGCCAGCAGGGGACAGGGGTCTAGCTCCTATAATTCACCCCTCCACTTT.

The chain is built from TRBV7-3 and TRBJ2-1; TRBD2 matches at 8 bases. With V trimmed by 5 bases and J by 12 bases, 18 bases remained unmatched. Germline V gene sequence: CDR1 SGHTA, CDR2 FQGTGA. The CDR3 covers 16 residues. CDR3 nucleotide sequence: TGTGCCAGCAGCGCCGGGGGTAGCGGGACAAAGGGGGGGCAGTTCTTC. Protein sequence: CASSAGGSGTKGGQFF.

This chain links TRBV4-3 with TRBJ2-1; 7 bases fit TRBD2. The germline gives CDR1 LGHNA, CDR2 YSLEER. V lost 1 base to trimming and J lost 7 bases; unmatched junction nucleotides: 16. The CDR3 is 18 residues long. For the CDR3, the DNA is TGCGCCAGCAGCCAAGGGAGTGGAGTGATAGGCGGGGGAAATGAGCAGTTCTTC. The encoded protein is CASSQGSGVIGGGNEQFF.

The table lists this clone with a count of one. The chain couples TRBV7-9 to TRBJ2-2, with D perhaps matching TRBD1 (5 bases). The germline CDR1 and CDR2 sequences are SEHNR and FQNEAQ (reference sequence). V gave up 3 bases and J gave up 5 bases, with 10 bases separating them. The CDR3 length is 14 residues. The DNA for the CDR3 is TGTGCCAGCAGCTTGAGGCAGGGTACCGGGGAGCTGTTTTTT. Translated: CASSLRQGTGELFF. Complete variable domain (other parts from reference TRBV7-9 and TRBJ2-2): DTGVSQNPRHKITKRGQNVTFRCDPISEHNRLYWYRQTLGQGPEFLTYFQNEAQLEKSRLLSDRFSAERPKGSFSTLEIQRTEQGDSAMYLCASSLRQGTGELFFGEGSRLTVL.

The chain recombines TRBV4-3 with TRBJ2-7; D is perhaps TRBD1 (5 bases). The V and J ends lost 1 base and 3 bases respectively, with 7 bases between them. The CDR3 contains 13 residues. Germline CDR1 reads LGHNA; CDR2 reads YSLEER. The CDR3 nucleotides are TGCGCCAGCAGCCAAGTTCAGGGCTACGAGCAGTACTTC. This encodes CASSQVQGYEQYF.

This rearrangement joins TRBV9 to TRBJ2-7, with TRBD2 as a possible D gene (7 bases). Trimming removed 0 bases from V and 3 bases from J, with 13 bases in between. The CDR3 is 15 residues long. Germline V lookup: CDR1 SGDLS, CDR2 YYNGEE. This CDR3 is CASSVEGGPGYEQYF. CDR3 DNA: TGTGCCAGCAGCGTAGAGGGGGGGCCCGGCTACGAGCAGTACTTC.